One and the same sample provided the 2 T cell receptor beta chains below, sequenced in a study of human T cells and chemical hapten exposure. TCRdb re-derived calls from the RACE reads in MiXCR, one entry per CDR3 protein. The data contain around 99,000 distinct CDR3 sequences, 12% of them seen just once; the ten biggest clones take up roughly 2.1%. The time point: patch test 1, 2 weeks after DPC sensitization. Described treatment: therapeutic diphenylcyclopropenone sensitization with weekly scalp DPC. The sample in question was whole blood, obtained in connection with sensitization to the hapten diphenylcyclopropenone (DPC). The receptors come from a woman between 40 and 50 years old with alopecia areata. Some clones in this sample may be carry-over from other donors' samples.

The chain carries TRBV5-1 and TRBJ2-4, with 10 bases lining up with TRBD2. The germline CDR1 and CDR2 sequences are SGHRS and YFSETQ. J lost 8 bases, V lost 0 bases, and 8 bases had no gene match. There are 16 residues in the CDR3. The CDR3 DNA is TGCGCCAGCAGCTTGGGGACTAGCGGAGTCGAGGACATTCAGTACTTC. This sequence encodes CASSLGTSGVEDIQYF.

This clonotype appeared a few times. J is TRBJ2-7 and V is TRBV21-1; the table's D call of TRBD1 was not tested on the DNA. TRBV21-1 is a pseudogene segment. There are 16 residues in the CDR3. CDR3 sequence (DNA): TGTGCCAGCAGCAAAGTGTACGGACAGGGGGCGTGGGAGCAGTACTTC. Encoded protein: CASSKVYGQGAWEQYF.